This T cell receptor beta chain came from a study of shared clonotypes between healthy human individuals. General study results and limits: The study's rarefaction showed incomplete sorted-subset sequencing despite large depth. Clonotypes shared by all four donors outscored non-shared clonotypes in generation probability.

Generated by immunoSEQ multiplex PCR, the TCRdb table keeps only in-frame clones and is missing some. Among 660,000 or so clones listed, 95% to 97% were seen once. About this clone itself: Its antigen is not identified.

Trimming pared 4 bases from V and 2 bases from J, leaving 8 bases between. CDR1 MDHEN and CDR2 SYDVKM come from the germline V gene. This CDR3 has 13 residues. Selected positively for CCR7 and CD45RO-negative, naive CD8 cells excluded terminally differentiated effector memory CD45RA+ cells. The sequenced sample was naive CD8+ T cells sorted from blood. This chain connects TRBV28 to TRBJ1-2; D unresolved. This TCR was sampled from a woman aged 25 to 39 in good health. This CDR3 is CASSSGPNYGYTF. In DNA, the CDR3 is TGTGCCAGCAGTTCAGGCCCGAACTATGGCTACACCTTC.